This TCR beta chain was recovered during a study of technical replicates of blood from a handful of donors. The data were produced by immunoSEQ multiplex PCR, yet TCRdb's version contains in-frame clones alone and is incomplete. The table lists some 77,000 clones, 80% to 95% of them singletons. Sequenced: T cells isolated from PBMCs. The clonotype originates from a human donor in good health.

The DNA for the CDR3 is TGCGCCAGCAGGGCGGGAGAATTGCACACCGGGGAGCTGTTTTTT. This sequence encodes CASRAGELHTGELFF. The J gene is TRBJ2-2, the V gene TRBV5-1; the match to TRBD2 covers 7 bases. This CDR3 is 15 amino acids long. In germline, CDR1 is SGHRS, CDR2 YFSETQ. J gave up 3 bases and V 5 bases, and 7 bases lay outside the gene matches.